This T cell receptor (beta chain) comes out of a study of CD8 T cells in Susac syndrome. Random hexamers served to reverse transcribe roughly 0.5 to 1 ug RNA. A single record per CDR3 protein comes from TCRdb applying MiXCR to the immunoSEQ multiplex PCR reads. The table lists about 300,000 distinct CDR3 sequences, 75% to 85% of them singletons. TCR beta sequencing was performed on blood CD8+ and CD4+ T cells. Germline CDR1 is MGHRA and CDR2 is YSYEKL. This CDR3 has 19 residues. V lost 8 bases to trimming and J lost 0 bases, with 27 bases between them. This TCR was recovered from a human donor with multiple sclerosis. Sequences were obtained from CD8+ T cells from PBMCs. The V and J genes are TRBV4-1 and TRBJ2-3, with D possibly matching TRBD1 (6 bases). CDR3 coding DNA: TGCGCCAGCGGGACGCTCGCCGGGACAACGACGACTAGCACAGATACGCAGTATTTT. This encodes CASGTLAGTTTTSTDTQYF.